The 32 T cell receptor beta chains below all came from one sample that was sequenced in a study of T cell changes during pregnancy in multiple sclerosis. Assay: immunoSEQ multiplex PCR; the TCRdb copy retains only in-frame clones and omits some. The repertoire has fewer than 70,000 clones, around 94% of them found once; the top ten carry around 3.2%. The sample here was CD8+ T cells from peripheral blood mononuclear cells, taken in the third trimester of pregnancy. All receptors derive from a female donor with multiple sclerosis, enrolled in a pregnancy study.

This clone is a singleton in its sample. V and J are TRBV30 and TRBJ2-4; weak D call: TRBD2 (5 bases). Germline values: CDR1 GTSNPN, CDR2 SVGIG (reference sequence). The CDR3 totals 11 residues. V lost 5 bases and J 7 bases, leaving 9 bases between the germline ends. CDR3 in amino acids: CAWERSNIQYF. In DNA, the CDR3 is TGTGCCTGGGAGCGGTCGAACATTCAGTACTTC.

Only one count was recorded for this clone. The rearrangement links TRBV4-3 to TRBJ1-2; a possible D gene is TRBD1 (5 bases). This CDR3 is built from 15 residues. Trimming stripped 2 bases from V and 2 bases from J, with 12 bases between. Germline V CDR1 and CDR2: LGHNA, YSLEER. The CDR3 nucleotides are TGCGCCAGCAGCCAACGTTTTGCAGGGAACTATGGCTACACCTTC. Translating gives CASSQRFAGNYGYTF.

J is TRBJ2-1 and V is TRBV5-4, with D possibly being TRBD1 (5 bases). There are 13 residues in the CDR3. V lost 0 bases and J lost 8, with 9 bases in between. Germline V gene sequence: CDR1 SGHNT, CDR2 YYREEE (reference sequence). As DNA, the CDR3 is TGTGCCAGCAGCTTGGGGCAGGGATATGAGCAGTTCTTC. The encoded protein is CASSLGQGYEQFF. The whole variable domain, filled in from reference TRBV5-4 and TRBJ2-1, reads ETGVTQSPTHLIKTRGQQVTLRCSSQSGHNTVSWYQQALGQGPQFIFQYYREEENGRGNFPPRFSGLQFPNYSSELNVNALELDDSALYLCASSLGQGYEQFFGPGTRLTVL.

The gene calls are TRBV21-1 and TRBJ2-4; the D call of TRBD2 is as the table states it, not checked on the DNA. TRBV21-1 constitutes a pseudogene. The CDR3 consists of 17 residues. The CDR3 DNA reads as TGTGCCAGCAGCAGACGACTAGCGGGAGGGCCAAAAAACATTCAGTACTTC. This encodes CASSRRLAGGPKNIQYF.

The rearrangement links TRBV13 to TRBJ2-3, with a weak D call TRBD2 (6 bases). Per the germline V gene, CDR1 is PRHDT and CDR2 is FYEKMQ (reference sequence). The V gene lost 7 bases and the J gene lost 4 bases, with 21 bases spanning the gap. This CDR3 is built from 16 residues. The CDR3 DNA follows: TGTGCCAGCACCCTAAGGTTGGAGGGGTGGGCAGATACGCAGTATTTT. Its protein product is CASTLRLEGWADTQYF.

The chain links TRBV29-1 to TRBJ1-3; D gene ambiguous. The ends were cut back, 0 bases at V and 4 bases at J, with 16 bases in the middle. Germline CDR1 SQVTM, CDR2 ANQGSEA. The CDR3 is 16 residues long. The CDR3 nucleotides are TGCAGCGTTGAAGATCCGGAGGTGGGTCTAGGAAACACCATATATTTT. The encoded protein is CSVEDPEVGLGNTIYF.

The CDR3 DNA follows: TGTGCCAGCAGTTACTCATCCGGGGGGAAAATCTACGAGCAGTACTTC. Amino acids: CASSYSSGGKIYEQYF. This chain connects TRBV6-5 to TRBJ2-7, with TRBD2 matching 7 bases. V shed 0 bases, J shed 3 bases, and the junction held 8 bases outside the gene matches. Looked up from germline, CDR1 is MNHEY and CDR2 is SVGAGI. The CDR3 is made up of 16 amino acids.

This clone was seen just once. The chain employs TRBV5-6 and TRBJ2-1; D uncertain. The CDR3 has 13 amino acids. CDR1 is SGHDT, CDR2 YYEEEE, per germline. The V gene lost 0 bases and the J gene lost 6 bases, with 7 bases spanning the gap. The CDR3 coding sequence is TGTGCCAGCAGCTTGGAACTCCTCAATGAGCAGTTCTTC. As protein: CASSLELLNEQFF.

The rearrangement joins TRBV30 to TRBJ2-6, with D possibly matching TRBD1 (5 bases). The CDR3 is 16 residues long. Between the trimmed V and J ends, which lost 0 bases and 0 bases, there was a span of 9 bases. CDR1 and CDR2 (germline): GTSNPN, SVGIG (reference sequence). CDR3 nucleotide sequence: TGTGCCTGGAGTGTCTCAGGGATCTCTGGGGCCAACGTCCTGACTTTC. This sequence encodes CAWSVSGISGANVLTF. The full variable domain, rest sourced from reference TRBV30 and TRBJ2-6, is SQTIHQWPATLVQPVGSPLSLECTVEGTSNPNLYWYRQAAGRGLQLLFYSVGIGQISSEVPQNLSASRPQDRQFILSSKKLLLSDSGFYLCAWSVSGISGANVLTFGAGSRLTVL.

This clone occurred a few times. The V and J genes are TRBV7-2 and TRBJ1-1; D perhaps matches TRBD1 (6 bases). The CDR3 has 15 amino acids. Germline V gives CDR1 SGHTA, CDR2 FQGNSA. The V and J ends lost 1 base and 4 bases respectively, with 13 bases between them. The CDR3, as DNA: TGTGCCAGCAGCTTAGAGGACAGCTGGAGCACTGAAGCTTTCTTT. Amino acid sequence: CASSLEDSWSTEAFF.

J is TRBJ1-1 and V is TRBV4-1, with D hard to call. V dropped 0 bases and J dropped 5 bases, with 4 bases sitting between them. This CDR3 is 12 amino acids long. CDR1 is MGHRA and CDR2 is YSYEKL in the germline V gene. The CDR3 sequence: CASSQERTEAFF. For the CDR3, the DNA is TGCGCCAGCAGCCAAGAGAGGACTGAAGCTTTCTTT.

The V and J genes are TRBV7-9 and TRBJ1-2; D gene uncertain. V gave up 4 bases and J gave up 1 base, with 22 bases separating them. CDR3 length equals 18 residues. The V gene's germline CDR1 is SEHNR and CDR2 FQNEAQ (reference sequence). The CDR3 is CASSSGTTDFRSNYGYTF. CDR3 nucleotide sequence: TGTGCCAGCAGCTCAGGTACCACGGACTTCAGGAGTAACTATGGCTACACCTTC.

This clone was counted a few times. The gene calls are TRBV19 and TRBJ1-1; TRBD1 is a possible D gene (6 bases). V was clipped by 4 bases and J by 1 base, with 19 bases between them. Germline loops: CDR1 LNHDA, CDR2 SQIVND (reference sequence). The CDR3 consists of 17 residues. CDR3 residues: CASSKPTGLGKNTEAFF. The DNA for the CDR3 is TGTGCCAGTAGTAAACCAACAGGGTTGGGTAAGAACACTGAAGCTTTCTTT. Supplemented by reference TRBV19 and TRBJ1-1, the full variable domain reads DGGITQSPKYLFRKEGQNVTLSCEQNLNHDAMYWYRQDPGQGLRLIYYSQIVNDFQKGDIAEGYSVSREKKESFPLTVTSAQKNPTAFYLCASSKPTGLGKNTEAFFGQGTRLTVV.

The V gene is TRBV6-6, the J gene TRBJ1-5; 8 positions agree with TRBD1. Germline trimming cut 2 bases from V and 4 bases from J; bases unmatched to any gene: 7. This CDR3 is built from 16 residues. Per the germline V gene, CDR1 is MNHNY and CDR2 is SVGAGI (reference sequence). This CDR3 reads CASSYPSGGLNQPQHF. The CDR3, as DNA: TGTGCCAGCAGTTACCCCTCAGGGGGCCTTAATCAGCCCCAGCATTTT.

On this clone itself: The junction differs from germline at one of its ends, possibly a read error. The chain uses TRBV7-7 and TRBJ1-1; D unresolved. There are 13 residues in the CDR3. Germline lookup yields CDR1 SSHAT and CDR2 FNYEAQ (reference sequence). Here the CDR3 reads CASSLAQNTEAFF. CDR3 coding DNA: TGTGCTAGCAGCTTAGCTCAGAACACTGAAGCTTTCTTT.

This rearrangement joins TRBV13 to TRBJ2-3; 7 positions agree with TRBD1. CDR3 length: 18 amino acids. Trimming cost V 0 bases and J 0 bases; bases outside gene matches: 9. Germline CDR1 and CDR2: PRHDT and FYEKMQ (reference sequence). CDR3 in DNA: TGTGCCAGCAGCTTAGGGCCACCAGGGGGACCTAGCACAGATACGCAGTATTTT. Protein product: CASSLGPPGGPSTDTQYF. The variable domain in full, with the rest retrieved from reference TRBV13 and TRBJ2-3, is AAGVIQSPRHLIKEKRETATLKCYPIPRHDTVYWYQQGPGQDPQFLISFYEKMQSDKGSIPDRFSAQQFSDYHSELNMSSLELGDSALYFCASSLGPPGGPSTDTQYFGPGTRLTVL.

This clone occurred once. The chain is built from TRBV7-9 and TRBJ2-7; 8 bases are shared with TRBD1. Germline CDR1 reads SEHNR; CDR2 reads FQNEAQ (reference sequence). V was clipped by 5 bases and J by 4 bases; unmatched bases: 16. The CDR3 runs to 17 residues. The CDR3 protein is CASSEQRGFGQGYEQYF. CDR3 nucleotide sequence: TGTGCCAGCAGCGAACAAAGAGGGTTTGGACAGGGATACGAGCAGTACTTC.

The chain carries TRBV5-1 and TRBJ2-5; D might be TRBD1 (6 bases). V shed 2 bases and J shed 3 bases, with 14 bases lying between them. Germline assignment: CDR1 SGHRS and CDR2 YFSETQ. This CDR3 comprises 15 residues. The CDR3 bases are TGCGCCAGCAGCTTCACCGACAGGCCGAAAGAGACCCAGTACTTC. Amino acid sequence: CASSFTDRPKETQYF.

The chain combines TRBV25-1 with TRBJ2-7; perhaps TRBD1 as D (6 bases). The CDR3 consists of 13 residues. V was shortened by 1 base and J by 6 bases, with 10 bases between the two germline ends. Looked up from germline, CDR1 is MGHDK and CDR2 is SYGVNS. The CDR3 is CASSESGTPEQYF. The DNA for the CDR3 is TGTGCCAGCAGTGAATCCGGGACACCCGAGCAGTACTTC.

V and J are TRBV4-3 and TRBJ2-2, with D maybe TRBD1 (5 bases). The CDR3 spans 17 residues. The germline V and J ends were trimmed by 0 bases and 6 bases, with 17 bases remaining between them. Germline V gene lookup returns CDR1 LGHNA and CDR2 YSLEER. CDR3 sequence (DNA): TGCGCCAGCAGCCAAGATCCCTCCTTTCAGGGATCCGGGGAGCTGTTTTTT. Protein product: CASSQDPSFQGSGELFF.

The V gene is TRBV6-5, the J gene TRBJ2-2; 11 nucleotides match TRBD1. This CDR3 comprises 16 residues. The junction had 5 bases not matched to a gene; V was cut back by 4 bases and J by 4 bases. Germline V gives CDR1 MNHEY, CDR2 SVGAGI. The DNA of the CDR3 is TGTGCCAGCAGTTCAGGGGGACAGGGGGTCACCGGGGAGCTGTTTTTT. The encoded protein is CASSSGGQGVTGELFF.

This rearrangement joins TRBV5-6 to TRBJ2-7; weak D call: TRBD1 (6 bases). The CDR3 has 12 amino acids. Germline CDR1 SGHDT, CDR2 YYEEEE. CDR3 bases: TGTGCGAGCGAGACAGGCTCCTACGAGCAGTACTTC. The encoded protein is CASETGSYEQYF.

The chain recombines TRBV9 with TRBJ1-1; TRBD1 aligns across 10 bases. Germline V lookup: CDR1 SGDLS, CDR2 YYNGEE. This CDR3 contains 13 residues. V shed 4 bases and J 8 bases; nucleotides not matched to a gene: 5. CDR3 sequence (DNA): TGTGCCAGCAGCCTGACAGGGGGCAGAGAAGCTTTCTTT. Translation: CASSLTGGREAFF.

The CDR3 spells CASSLGGIDTGELFF. The CDR3 bases are TGTGCCAGCAGTTTGGGCGGGATCGACACCGGGGAGCTGTTTTTT. This chain uses TRBV28 with TRBJ2-2; possible D gene TRBD2, 6 bases. CDR3 length equals 15 residues. Germline V lookup: CDR1 MDHEN, CDR2 SYDVKM. V lost 3 bases to trimming and J lost 3 bases, with 11 bases between them.

The CDR3 loop is CASSPPGQGGTGELFF. DNA of the CDR3: TGCGCCAGCAGCCCCCCGGGACAGGGAGGCACCGGGGAGCTGTTTTTT. The chain combines TRBV4-1 with TRBJ2-2; 9 nucleotides match TRBD1. The CDR3 contains 16 residues. The germline V gene has CDR1 MGHRA and CDR2 YSYEKL. Trimming removed 4 bases from V and 4 bases from J; junction bases left unmatched: 7.

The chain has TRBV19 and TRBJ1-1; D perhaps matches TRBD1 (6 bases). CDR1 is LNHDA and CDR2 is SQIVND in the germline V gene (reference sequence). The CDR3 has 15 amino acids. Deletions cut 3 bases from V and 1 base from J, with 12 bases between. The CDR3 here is CASSMGQGWNTEAFF. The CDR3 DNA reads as TGTGCCAGTAGTATGGGGCAGGGGTGGAACACTGAAGCTTTCTTT. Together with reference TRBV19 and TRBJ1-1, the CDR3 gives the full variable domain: DGGITQSPKYLFRKEGQNVTLSCEQNLNHDAMYWYRQDPGQGLRLIYYSQIVNDFQKGDIAEGYSVSREKKESFPLTVTSAQKNPTAFYLCASSMGQGWNTEAFFGQGTRLTVV.

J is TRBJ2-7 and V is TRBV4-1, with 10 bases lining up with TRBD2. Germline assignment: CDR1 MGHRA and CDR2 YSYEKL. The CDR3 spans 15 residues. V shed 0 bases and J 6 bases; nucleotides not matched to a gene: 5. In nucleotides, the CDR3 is TGCGCCAGCAGCCAAGACGCTAGCGGGAGCGGCGAGCAGTACTTC. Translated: CASSQDASGSGEQYF.

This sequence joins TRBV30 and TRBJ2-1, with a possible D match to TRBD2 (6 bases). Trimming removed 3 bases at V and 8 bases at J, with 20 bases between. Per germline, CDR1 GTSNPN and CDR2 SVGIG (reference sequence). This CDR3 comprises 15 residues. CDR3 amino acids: CAWSDGTFPGDEQFF. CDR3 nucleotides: TGTGCCTGGAGCGACGGGACTTTCCCCGGCGATGAGCAGTTCTTC.

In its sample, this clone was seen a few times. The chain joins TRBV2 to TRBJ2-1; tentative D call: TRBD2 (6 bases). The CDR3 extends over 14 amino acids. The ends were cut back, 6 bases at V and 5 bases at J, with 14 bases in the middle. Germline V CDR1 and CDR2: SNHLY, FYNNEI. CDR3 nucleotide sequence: TGTGCCAGCAGGGAGGGTTTTGTGGACAATGAGCAGTTCTTC. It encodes CASREGFVDNEQFF.

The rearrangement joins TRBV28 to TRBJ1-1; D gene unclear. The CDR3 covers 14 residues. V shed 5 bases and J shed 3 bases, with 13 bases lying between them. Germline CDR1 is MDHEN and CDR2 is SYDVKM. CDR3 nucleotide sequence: TGTGCCAGCAGTCTCTTAAGCGAGGACACTGAAGCTTTCTTT. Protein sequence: CASSLLSEDTEAFF.

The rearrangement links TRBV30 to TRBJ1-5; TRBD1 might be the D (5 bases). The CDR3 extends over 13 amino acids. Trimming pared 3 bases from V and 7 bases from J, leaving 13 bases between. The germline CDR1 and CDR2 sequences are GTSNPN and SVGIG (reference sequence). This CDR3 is CAWSPGGRQPQHF. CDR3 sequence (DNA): TGTGCCTGGAGCCCCGGGGGACGCCAGCCCCAGCATTTT.

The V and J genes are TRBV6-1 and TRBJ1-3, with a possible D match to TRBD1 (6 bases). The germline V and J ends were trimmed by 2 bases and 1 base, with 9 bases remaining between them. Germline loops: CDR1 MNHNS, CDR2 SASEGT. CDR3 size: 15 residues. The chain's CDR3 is CASSEFQGSGNTIYF. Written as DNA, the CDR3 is TGTGCCAGCAGTGAATTTCAGGGGTCTGGAAACACCATATATTTT.